The rows below give T cell receptor beta chains drawn from one sample of a study of post-analysis software for immune sequencing data. TCRdb called the PCR reads again in MiXCR, with one record for every CDR3 protein. The sample holds some 240,000 distinct CDR3 sequences, 35% to 40% seen once. What was sequenced was blood. The receptor source for this set is a girl between 5 and 17 years old with multiple sclerosis. Each CDR3 is given with its conserved first and last residue. The D gene is left open where the match is weak. Clone size is not always given. Where it is, it says once, few, many or a class for expanded clones.

size | D | J | V | DNA | CDR3
once | TRBD1 | TRBJ1-2 | TRBV12-3/TRBV12-4 | TGTGCCAGCAGTATAGCCGGGACAGCTCGGGGCTACACCTTC | CASSIAGTARGYTF
few | - | TRBJ2-1 | TRBV20-1 | TGCAGTGCTTTCTATTGGGACCATTACAATGAGCAGTTCTTC | CSAFYWDHYNEQFF
many | - | TRBJ1-2 | TRBV6-5 | TGTGCCAGCGGGGGGGTGGGAACCCACTATGGCTACACCTTC | CASGGVGTHYGYTF
- | - | TRBJ2-7 | TRBV28 | TGTGCCAGCAGTCCTAACCTCTACAGGGTATCCTACGAGCAGTACTTC | CASSPNLYRVSYEQYF
many | - | TRBJ1-1 | TRBV18 | TGTGCCAGCTCACCTCAACGGAACACTGAAGCTTTCTTT | CASSPQRNTEAFF
- | - | TRBJ2-5 | TRBV4-1 | TGCGCCAGCAGCCAGGGAGAGCTAGAGACCCAGTACTTC | CASSQGELETQYF
- | - | TRBJ2-5 | TRBV28 | TGTGCCAGCACGGGCTGGGAAGAGACCCAGTACTTC | CASTGWEETQYF
- | - | TRBJ2-2 | TRBV5-1 | TGCGCCAGCAGCTTGGGACAGGCGCTCGGGGAGCTGTTTTTT | CASSLGQALGELFF
- | TRBD2 | TRBJ2-5 | TRBV6-2/TRBV6-3 | TGTGCCAGCACGGGCGGGAGAATGGAGACCCAGTACTTC | CASTGGRMETQYF
many | TRBD2 | TRBJ2-1 | TRBV7-2 | TGTGCCAGCAGCCATCCCCGGCTAGCGGGAGGGACCGGGTCCTACAATGAGCAGTTCTTC | CASSHPRLAGGTGSYNEQFF
- | - | TRBJ2-1 | TRBV7-9 | TGTGCCAGCAGCTTAAGTGGGGGGCCAACCTACAATGAGCAGTTCTTC | CASSLSGGPTYNEQFF
- | - | TRBJ1-4 | TRBV7-9 | TGTGCCAGCAGCTCGAGTAGAGAGGTTGAAAAACTGTTTTTT | CASSSSREVEKLFF
few | - | TRBJ1-3 | TRBV2 | TGTGCCAGCAGTGAGGAGGGTACTGGAAACACCATATATTTT | CASSEEGTGNTIYF
- | - | TRBJ1-1 | TRBV19 | TGTGCCAGTACCCCCTGGGGGGGCAGCTGGAACACTGAAGCTTTCTTT | CASTPWGGSWNTEAFF
many | - | TRBJ1-4 | TRBV7-9 | TGTGCCAGCAGCTTACCGGGAGGGAATGAAAAACTGTTTTTT | CASSLPGGNEKLFF
few | - | TRBJ1-3 | TRBV7-2 | TGTGCCAGCAGCCCTACCGGCAGGCGTTCTGGAAACACCATATATTTT | CASSPTGRRSGNTIYF
many | - | TRBJ2-5 | TRBV5-1 | TGCGCCAGCAAGGGTGAGACCCAGTACTTC | CASKGETQYF
many | TRBD1 | TRBJ1-6 | TRBV29-1 | TGCAGCGCCGAGGACAGGGAAGTGAATTCACCCCTCCACTTT | CSAEDREVNSPLHF
many | TRBD2 | TRBJ2-1 | TRBV20-1 | TGCAGTGCTCGCGGACTAGGGAGACCTTTGAACAATGAGCAGTTCTTC | CSARGLGRPLNNEQFF
- | TRBD2 | TRBJ2-5 | TRBV6-5 | TGTGCCAGCAGTTACAAAGGGGAGGGGCGGGAGACCCAGTACTTC | CASSYKGEGRETQYF
few | - | TRBJ2-1 | TRBV11-2 | TGTGCCAGCAGCTCCGGAATGAATGAGCAGTTCTTC | CASSSGMNEQFF
- | TRBD1 | TRBJ2-7 | TRBV7-2 | TGTGCCAGCAGCTTGGGACAGGGGGACCAATACGAGCAGTACTTC | CASSLGQGDQYEQYF
many | - | TRBJ2-3 | TRBV20-1 | TGCAGTGCAACCAAGGCGGTAGATACGCAGTATTTT | CSATKAVDTQYF
once | - | TRBJ2-2 | TRBV11-2 | TGTGCCAGCCGACTAGGGGGAGCGGTCACCGGGGAGCTGTTTTTT | CASRLGGAVTGELFF
many | TRBD1 | TRBJ2-1 | TRBV25-1 | TGTGCCAGCAGAAAGGGGACAGGGTACAATGAGCAGTTCTTC | CASRKGTGYNEQFF
many | - | TRBJ2-5 | TRBV6-2/TRBV6-3 | TGTGCCAGCAGTGGGGCGGGAGAGACCCAGTACTTC | CASSGAGETQYF
few | TRBD1 | TRBJ2-1 | TRBV20-1 | TGCAGTGCGATCCGTACAGGGGGCCAGCAGTTCTTC | CSAIRTGGQQFF
many | TRBD1 | TRBJ2-7 | TRBV20-1 | TGCAGTGCTAGCCCCTCAAGAGGGGGCCTAGTATACGAGCAGTACTTC | CSASPSRGGLVYEQYF
- | - | TRBJ2-3 | TRBV5-1 | TGCGCCAGCAGCCCGACTAGTAGCACAGATACGCAGTATTTT | CASSPTSSTDTQYF
- | - | TRBJ2-7 | TRBV2 | TGTGCCATTACCGGGAACTCCTACGAGCAGTACTTC | CAITGNSYEQYF
many | - | TRBJ2-5 | TRBV28 | TGTGCCAGCAGTTCAGGCTACGGGGCAGCGGAAAAAGAGACCCAGTACTTC | CASSSGYGAAEKETQYF
once | - | TRBJ1-3 | TRBV6-6 | TGTGCCAGCAGCCCCGCTACAGGAAGCTCTGGAAACACCATATATTTT | CASSPATGSSGNTIYF
many | TRBD2 | TRBJ2-3 | TRBV7-2 | TGTGCCAGCAGCTTACAGGCGGGGGGCACAGATACGCAGTATTTT | CASSLQAGGTDTQYF
- | TRBD2 | TRBJ2-5 | TRBV2 | TGTGCCAGCAGTGAAGATCTAGCGGGGATTGAGACCCAGTACTTC | CASSEDLAGIETQYF